The sequence of this T cell receptor beta chain was determined in a study of response to subunit inactivated influenza vaccine. Findings and caveats of the study: Only a handful of new T cells, the authors suggested, are recruited with each seasonal influenza vaccination.

The sample holds many counts of this clonotype. What it binds is not known. TCRdb re-called the RT-PCR reads with MiXCR, one entry per CDR3 protein. Counted here are about 650,000 distinct CDR3 sequences, around 15% occurring once; the ten biggest clones make up less than 8.5%. This CDR3 has 11 amino acids. V lost 5 bases, J lost 0 bases, and 2 bases lay in between. The sample in question was PBMCs from blood, obtained 14 days before vaccination. This TCR derives from a man aged 45-65 years who received an inactivated influenza vaccine. The rearrangement uses TRBV12-3 or TRBV12-4 and TRBJ2-7; no definite D call. The CDR3 region is CASSTSYEQYF. In DNA, the CDR3 is TGTGCCAGCAGTACCTCCTACGAGCAGTACTTC.